This T cell receptor (beta chain) was documented in a study of cytomegalovirus exposure and HLA in healthy donors. Study-wide results and limits: In a later analysis, V- and J-gene trimming of beta chains associated with a DCLRE1C missense variant, replicated independently.

V lost 2 bases and J lost 2, with 12 bases in between. Germline lookup yields CDR1 LNHDA and CDR2 SQIVND (reference sequence). The CDR3 extends over 15 amino acids. Use of 60 Vbeta and 13 Jbeta primers characterized the PCR. Profiling relied on immunoSEQ multiplex PCR, and the TCRdb table lists in-frame clones only, not all of them. The table includes fewer than 180,000 clones, around 60% detected once. As for this clone: Antigen: not known.

Sequencing input: PBMCs. This TCR was recovered from a woman between 55 and 75 years old in good health and CMV-seropositive. The chain combines TRBV19 with TRBJ2-5; weak D call: TRBD2 (5 bases). The CDR3 reads CASSIIPGKQETQYF. Here the CDR3 DNA reads TGTGCCAGTAGTATAATCCCCGGGAAACAAGAGACCCAGTACTTC.